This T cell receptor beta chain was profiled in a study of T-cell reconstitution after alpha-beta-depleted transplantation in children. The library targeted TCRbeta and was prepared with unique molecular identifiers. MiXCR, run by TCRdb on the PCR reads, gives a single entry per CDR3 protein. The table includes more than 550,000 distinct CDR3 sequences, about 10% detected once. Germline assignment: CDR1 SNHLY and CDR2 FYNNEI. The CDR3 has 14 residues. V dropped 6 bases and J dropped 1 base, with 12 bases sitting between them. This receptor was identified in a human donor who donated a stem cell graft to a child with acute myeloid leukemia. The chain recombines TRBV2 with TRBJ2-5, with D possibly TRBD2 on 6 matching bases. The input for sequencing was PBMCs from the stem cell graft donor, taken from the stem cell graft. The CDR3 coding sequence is TGTGCCAGCAGATTAGGAGGGACCCAAGAGACCCAGTACTTC. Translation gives CASRLGGTQETQYF.